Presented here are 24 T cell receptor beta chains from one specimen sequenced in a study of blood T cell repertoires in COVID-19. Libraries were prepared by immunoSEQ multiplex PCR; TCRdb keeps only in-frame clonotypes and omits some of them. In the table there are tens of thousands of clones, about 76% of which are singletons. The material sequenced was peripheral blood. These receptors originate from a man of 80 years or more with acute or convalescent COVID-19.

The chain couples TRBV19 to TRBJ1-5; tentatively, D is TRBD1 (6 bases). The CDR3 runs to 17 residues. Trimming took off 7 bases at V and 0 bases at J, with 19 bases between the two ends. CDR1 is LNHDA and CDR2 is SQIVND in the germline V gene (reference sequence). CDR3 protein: CASTLDRHFRSNQPQHF. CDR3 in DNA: TGTGCCAGTACACTGGACAGACACTTTCGTAGCAATCAGCCCCAGCATTTT.

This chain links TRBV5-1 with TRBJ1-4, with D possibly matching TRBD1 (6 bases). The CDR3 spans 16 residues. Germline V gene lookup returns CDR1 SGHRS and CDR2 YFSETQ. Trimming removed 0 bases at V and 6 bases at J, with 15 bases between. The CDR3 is CASSLALGGGDEKLFF. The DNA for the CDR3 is TGCGCCAGCAGCTTGGCCTTAGGAGGGGGGGATGAAAAACTGTTTTTT.

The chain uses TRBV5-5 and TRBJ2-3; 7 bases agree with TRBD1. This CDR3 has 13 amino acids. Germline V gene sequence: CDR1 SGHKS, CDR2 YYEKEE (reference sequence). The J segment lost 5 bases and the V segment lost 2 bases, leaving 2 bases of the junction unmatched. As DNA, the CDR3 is TGTGCCAGCAGCTTACAGGGGATAGATACGCAGTATTTT. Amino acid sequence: CASSLQGIDTQYF.

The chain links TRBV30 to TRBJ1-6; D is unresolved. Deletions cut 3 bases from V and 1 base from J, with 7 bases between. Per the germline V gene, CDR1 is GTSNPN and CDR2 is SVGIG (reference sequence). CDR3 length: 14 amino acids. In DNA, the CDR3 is TGTGCCTGGAGGCCGGGGTCCTATAATTCACCCCTCCACTTT. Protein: CAWRPGSYNSPLHF. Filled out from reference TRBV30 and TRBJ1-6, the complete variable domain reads SQTIHQWPATLVQPVGSPLSLECTVEGTSNPNLYWYRQAAGRGLQLLFYSVGIGQISSEVPQNLSASRPQDRQFILSSKKLLLSDSGFYLCAWRPGSYNSPLHFGNGTRLTVT.

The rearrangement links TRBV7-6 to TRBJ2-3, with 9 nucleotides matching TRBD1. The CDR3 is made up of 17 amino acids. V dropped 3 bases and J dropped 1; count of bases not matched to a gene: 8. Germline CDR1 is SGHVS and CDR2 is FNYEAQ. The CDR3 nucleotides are TGTGCCAGCAGCTTCTTTCCTAGGACAGGGGGCACAGATACGCAGTATTTT. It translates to CASSFFPRTGGTDTQYF. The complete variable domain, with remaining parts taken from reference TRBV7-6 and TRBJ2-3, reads GAGVSQSPRYKVTKRGQDVALRCDPISGHVSLYWYRQALGQGPEFLTYFNYEAQQDKSGLPNDRFSAERPEGSISTLTIQRTEQRDSAMYRCASSFFPRTGGTDTQYFGPGTRLTVL.

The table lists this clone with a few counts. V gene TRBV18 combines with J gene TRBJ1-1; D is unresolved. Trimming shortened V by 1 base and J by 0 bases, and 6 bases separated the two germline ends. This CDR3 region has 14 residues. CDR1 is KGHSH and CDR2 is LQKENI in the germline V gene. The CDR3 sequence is CASSPQNMNTEAFF. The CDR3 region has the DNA TGTGCCAGCTCACCACAGAACATGAACACTGAAGCTTTCTTT.

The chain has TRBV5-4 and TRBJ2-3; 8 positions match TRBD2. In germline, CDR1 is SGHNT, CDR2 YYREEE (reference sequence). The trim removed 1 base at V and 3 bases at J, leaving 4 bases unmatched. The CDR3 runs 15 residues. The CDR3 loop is CASSLRASGTDTQYF. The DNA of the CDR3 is TGTGCCAGCAGCTTGCGGGCTAGCGGGACAGATACGCAGTATTTT. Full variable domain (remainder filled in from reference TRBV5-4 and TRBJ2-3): ETGVTQSPTHLIKTRGQQVTLRCSSQSGHNTVSWYQQALGQGPQFIFQYYREEENGRGNFPPRFSGLQFPNYSSELNVNALELDDSALYLCASSLRASGTDTQYFGPGTRLTVL.

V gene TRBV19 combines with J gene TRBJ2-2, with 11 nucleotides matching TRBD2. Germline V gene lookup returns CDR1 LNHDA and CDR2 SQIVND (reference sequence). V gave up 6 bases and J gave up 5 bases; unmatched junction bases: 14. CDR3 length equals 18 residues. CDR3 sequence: CASRSGLAVPVPTGELFF. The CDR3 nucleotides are TGTGCCAGTAGGTCGGGACTAGCGGTACCCGTGCCGACCGGGGAGCTGTTTTTT.

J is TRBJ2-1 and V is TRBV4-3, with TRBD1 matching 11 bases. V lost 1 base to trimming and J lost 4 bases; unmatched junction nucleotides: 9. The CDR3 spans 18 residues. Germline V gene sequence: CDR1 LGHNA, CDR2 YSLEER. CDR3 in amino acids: CASSQVPGQGDLYNEQFF. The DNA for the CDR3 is TGCGCCAGCAGCCAAGTCCCGGGACAGGGGGACCTTTACAATGAGCAGTTCTTC.

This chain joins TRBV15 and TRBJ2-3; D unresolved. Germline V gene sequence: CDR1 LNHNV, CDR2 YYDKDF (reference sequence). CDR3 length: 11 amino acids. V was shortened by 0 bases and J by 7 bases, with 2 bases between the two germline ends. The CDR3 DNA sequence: TGTGCCACCAGCAGAGACAATACGCAGTATTTT. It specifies CATSRDNTQYF.

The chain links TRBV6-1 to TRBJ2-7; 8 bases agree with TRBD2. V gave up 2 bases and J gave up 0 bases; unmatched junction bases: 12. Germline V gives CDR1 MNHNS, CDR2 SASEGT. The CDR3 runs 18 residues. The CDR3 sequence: CASSEWASGWESSYEQYF. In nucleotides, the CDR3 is TGTGCCAGCAGTGAATGGGCTAGCGGGTGGGAGAGCTCCTACGAGCAGTACTTC.

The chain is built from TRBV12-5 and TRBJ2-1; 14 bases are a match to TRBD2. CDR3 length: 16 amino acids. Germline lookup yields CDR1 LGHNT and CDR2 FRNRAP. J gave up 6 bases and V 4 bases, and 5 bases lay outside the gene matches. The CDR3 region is CASGYGTSGRSNEQFF. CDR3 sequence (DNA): TGTGCTAGTGGTTATGGGACTAGCGGGAGATCCAATGAGCAGTTCTTC.

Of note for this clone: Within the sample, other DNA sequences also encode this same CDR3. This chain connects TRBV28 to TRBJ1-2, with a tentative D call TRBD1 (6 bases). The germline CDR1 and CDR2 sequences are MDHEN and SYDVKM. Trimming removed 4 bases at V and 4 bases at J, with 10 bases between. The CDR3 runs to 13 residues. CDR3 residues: CASSSGQGYGYTF. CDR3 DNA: TGTGCCAGCAGTTCGGGACAAGGCTATGGCTACACCTTC.

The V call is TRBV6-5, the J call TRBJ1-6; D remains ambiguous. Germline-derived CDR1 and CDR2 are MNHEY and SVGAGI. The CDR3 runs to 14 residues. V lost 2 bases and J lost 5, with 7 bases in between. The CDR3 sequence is CASSYTENNSPLHF. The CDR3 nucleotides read TGTGCCAGCAGTTACACAGAAAATAATTCACCCCTCCACTTT.

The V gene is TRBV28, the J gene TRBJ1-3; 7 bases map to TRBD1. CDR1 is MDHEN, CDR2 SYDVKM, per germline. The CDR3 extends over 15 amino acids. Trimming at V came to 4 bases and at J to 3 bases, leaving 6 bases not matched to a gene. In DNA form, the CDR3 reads TGTGCCAGCAGTTCAGGACAGGTTGGTGGAAACACCATATATTTT. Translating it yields CASSSGQVGGNTIYF.

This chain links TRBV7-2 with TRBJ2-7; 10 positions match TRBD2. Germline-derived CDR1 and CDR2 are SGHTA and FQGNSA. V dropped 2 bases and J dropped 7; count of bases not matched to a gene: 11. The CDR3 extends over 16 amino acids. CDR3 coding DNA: TGTGCCAGCAGCTTAAACCCCCTAGCGGGAGTTGGGGAGCAGTACTTC. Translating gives CASSLNPLAGVGEQYF. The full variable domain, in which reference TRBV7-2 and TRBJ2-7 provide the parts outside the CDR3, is GAGVSQSPSNKVTEKGKDVELRCDPISGHTALYWYRQSLGQGLEFLIYFQGNSAPDKSGLPSDRFSAERTGGSVSTLTIQRTQQEDSAVYLCASSLNPLAGVGEQYFGPGTRLTVT.

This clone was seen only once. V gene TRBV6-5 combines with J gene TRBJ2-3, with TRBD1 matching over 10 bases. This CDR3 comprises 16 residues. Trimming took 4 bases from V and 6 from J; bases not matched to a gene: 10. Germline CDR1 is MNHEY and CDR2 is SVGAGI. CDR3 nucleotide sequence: TGTGCCAGCAGTTCAACCGGGACAGGGGCAACCGATACGCAGTATTTT. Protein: CASSSTGTGATDTQYF.

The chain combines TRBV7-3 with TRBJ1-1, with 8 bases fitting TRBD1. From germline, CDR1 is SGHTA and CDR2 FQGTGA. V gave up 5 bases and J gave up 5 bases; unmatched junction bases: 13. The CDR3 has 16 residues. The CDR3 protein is CASSPGTGRKGTEAFF. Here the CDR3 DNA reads TGTGCCAGCAGCCCCGGGACAGGTCGAAAGGGGACTGAAGCTTTCTTT.

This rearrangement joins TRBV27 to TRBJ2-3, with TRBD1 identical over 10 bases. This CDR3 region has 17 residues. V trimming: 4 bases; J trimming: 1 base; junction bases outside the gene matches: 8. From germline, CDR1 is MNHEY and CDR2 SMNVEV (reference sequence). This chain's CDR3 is CASSSYRQGAGTDTQYF. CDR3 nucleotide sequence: TGTGCCAGCAGTTCGTACCGACAGGGGGCAGGCACAGATACGCAGTATTTT.

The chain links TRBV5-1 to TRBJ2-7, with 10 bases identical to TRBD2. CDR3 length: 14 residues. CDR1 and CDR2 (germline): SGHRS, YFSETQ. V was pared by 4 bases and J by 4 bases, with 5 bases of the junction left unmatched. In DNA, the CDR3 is TGCGCCAGCAGCCCCGGACTAGCGGCTTACGAGCAGTACTTC. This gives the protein CASSPGLAAYEQYF.

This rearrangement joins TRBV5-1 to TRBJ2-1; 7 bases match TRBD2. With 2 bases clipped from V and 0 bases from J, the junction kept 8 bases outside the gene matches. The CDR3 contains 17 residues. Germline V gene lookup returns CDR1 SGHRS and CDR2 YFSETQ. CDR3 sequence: CASSFRLAVSSYNEQFF. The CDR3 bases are TGCGCCAGCAGCTTCCGACTAGCAGTAAGCTCCTACAATGAGCAGTTCTTC.

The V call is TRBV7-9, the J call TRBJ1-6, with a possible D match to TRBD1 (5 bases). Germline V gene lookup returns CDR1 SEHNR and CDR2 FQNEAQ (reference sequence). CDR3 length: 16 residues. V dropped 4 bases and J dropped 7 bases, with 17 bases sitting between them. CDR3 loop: CASSSSPRVENSPLHF. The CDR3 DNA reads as TGTGCCAGCAGCTCCTCCCCCAGGGTGGAGAATTCACCCCTCCACTTT.

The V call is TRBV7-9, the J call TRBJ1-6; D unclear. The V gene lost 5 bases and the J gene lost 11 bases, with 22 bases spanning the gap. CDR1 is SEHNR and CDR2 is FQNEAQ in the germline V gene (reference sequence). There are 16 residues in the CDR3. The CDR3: CASSTQDRNGEAPLHF. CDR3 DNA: TGTGCCAGCAGCACCCAAGACCGCAACGGGGAGGCACCCCTCCACTTT.

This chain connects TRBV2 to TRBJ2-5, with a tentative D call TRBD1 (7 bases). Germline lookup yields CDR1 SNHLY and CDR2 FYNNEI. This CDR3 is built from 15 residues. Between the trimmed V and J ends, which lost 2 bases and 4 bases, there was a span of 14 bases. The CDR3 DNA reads TGTGCCAGCAGTGAAAGGGGGCGCGGGGCAGAGACCCAGTACTTC. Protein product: CASSERGRGAETQYF.